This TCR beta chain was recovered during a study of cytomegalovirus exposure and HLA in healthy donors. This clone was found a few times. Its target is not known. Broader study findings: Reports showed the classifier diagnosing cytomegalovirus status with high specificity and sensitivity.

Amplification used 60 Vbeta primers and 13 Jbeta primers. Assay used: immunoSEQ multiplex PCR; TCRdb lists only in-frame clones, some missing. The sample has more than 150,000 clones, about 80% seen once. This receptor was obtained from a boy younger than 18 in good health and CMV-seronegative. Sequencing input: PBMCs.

The CDR3 here is CASSIWPRNYGYTF. CDR3 DNA: TGTGCCAGTAGTATCTGGCCGAGGAACTATGGCTACACCTTC. The chain couples TRBV19 to TRBJ1-2; D not certain. The length of the CDR3 is 14 residues. V lost 3 bases, J lost 2 bases, and 10 bases lay in between. Germline values: CDR1 LNHDA, CDR2 SQIVND (reference sequence).